A single sample gave rise to the 20 T cell receptor beta chains below, sequenced in a study of blood T cell repertoires in COVID-19. The protocol was immunoSEQ multiplex PCR, while the TCRdb copy is restricted to in-frame clones and leaves out a portion. Among about 380,000 clones, about 90% were seen once, and the ten largest hold 2.5% to 3%. The sample was PBMCs or T cells enriched from blood (not recorded which). The source of these receptors is a young woman who had recovered from COVID-19.

The sample holds a few counts of this clone. Additional DNA sequences in this sample encode the identical CDR3. The rearrangement links TRBV11-3 to TRBJ2-1; 12 bases are shared with TRBD2. The CDR3 spans 15 residues. CDR1 is SGHNT and CDR2 is YENEEA in the germline V gene. After removal of 5 bases from V and 4 bases from J, the junction contained 3 bases not matched to a gene. The CDR3 region has the DNA TGTGCCAGCAGCCTCGGGACTAGCGGGTACAATGAGCAGTTCTTC. It yields the protein CASSLGTSGYNEQFF.

The chain links TRBV24-1 to TRBJ2-7, with 9 bases fitting TRBD2. Trimming removed 5 bases from V and 6 bases from J; junction bases left unmatched: 7. Germline V lookup: CDR1 KGHDR, CDR2 SFDVKD. CDR3 length: 14 amino acids. For the CDR3, the DNA is TGTGCCACCAGTGCAGCGGGGGGTTCAGGCGAGCAGTACTTC. Translating it yields CATSAAGGSGEQYF.

This clone appeared a single time. The chain combines TRBV11-2 with TRBJ2-2; D gene uncertain. The germline V gene has CDR1 SGHAT and CDR2 FQNNGV. Trimming removed 3 bases at V and 0 bases at J, with 8 bases between. The CDR3 has 15 residues. The CDR3 sequence: CASSFYTANTGELFF. DNA of the CDR3: TGTGCCAGCAGCTTTTATACTGCGAACACCGGGGAGCTGTTTTTT.

The chain has TRBV6-5 and TRBJ2-1, with D unclear. In germline, CDR1 is MNHEY, CDR2 SVGAGI. V was shortened by 10 bases and J by 1 base, with 14 bases between the two germline ends. This CDR3 has 14 amino acids. CDR3 amino acids: CATRTQASYNEQFF. Here the CDR3 DNA reads TGTGCCACCCGTACCCAGGCGTCCTACAATGAGCAGTTCTTC.

This clone occurred a few times. This chain joins TRBV7-9 and TRBJ1-3; perhaps TRBD1 as D (5 bases). Germline V gives CDR1 SEHNR, CDR2 FQNEAQ (reference sequence). The CDR3 extends over 15 amino acids. Trimming pared 2 bases from V and 1 base from J, leaving 9 bases between. Written as DNA, the CDR3 is TGTGCCAGCAGCTTACTGGGGGGATCTGGAAACACCATATATTTT. Its protein product is CASSLLGGSGNTIYF.

This chain connects TRBV11-2 to TRBJ1-3, with a possible D match to TRBD1 (6 bases). CDR1 is SGHAT and CDR2 is FQNNGV in the germline V gene. V gave up 0 bases and J gave up 2 bases, with 8 bases separating them. The CDR3 length is 15 residues. CDR3 residues: CASSLDRQAGNTIYF. CDR3 in DNA: TGTGCCAGCAGCTTAGATCGACAGGCTGGAAACACCATATATTTT. Using reference TRBV11-2 and TRBJ1-3 for the parts outside the CDR3, the full variable domain is EAGVAQSPRYKIIEKRQSVAFWCNPISGHATLYWYQQILGQGPKLLIQFQNNGVVDDSQLPKDRFSAERLKGVDSTLKIQPAKLEDSAVYLCASSLDRQAGNTIYFGEGSWLTVV.

The chain is built from TRBV7-8 and TRBJ2-7; perhaps TRBD2 as D (6 bases). The CDR3 runs 15 residues. V was clipped by 3 bases and J by 2 bases, with 14 bases between them. CDR1 and CDR2 (germline): SGHVS, FQNEAQ. The CDR3 spells CASSFSGTLAYEQYF. CDR3 DNA sequence: TGTGCCAGCAGCTTTTCCGGGACTTTAGCCTACGAGCAGTACTTC.

This sequence joins TRBV27 and TRBJ2-1, with no clear D. Germline CDR1 is MNHEY and CDR2 is SMNVEV (reference sequence). Trimming stripped 2 bases from V and 7 bases from J, with 3 bases between. The CDR3 loop spans 11 amino acids. As DNA, the CDR3 is TGTGCCAGCAGTTTACGTAATGAGCAGTTCTTC. It is translated as CASSLRNEQFF.

The rearrangement uses TRBV19 and TRBJ1-3; 9 bases line up with TRBD1. Germline-derived CDR1 and CDR2 are LNHDA and SQIVND (reference sequence). J gave up 8 bases and V 8 bases, and 4 bases lay outside the gene matches. This CDR3 region has 12 residues. This CDR3 is CASGTGLDTIYF. The CDR3 coding sequence is TGTGCCAGTGGGACAGGGCTGGACACCATATATTTT.

V usage is TRBV18 and J usage is TRBJ1-6; TRBD1 might be the D (5 bases). This CDR3 has 15 residues. V lost 4 bases and J 3 bases, leaving 10 bases between the germline ends. In germline, CDR1 is KGHSH, CDR2 LQKENI. The CDR3 loop is CASSLSDSYNSPLHF. CDR3 DNA sequence: TGTGCCAGCTCACTCTCCGACAGCTATAATTCACCCCTCCACTTT.

The chain joins TRBV7-9 to TRBJ2-1, with 7 bases identical to TRBD2. The V segment lost 4 bases and the J segment 4 bases; nucleotides outside the gene matches: 7. Germline CDR1 reads SEHNR; CDR2 reads FQNEAQ (reference sequence). The CDR3 is made up of 15 amino acids. The DNA for the CDR3 is TGTGCCAGCAGCTCCTCGACTAGCCCGTACAATGAGCAGTTCTTC. This sequence encodes CASSSSTSPYNEQFF. Full variable domain (outside the CDR3, taken from reference TRBV7-9 and TRBJ2-1): DTGVSQNPRHKITKRGQNVTFRCDPISEHNRLYWYRQTLGQGPEFLTYFQNEAQLEKSRLLSDRFSAERPKGSFSTLEIQRTEQGDSAMYLCASSSSTSPYNEQFFGPGTRLTVL.

The V call is TRBV19, the J call TRBJ2-3; 7 nucleotides agree with TRBD1. There are 14 residues in the CDR3. Trimming at V came to 5 bases and at J to 1 base, leaving 3 bases not matched to a gene. Germline CDR1 is LNHDA and CDR2 is SQIVND (reference sequence). CDR3: CASSPGQGTDTQYF. As DNA, the CDR3 is TGTGCCAGTAGTCCAGGACAGGGCACAGATACGCAGTATTTT.

A word on this clone: Other DNA sequences in this sample translate to the same CDR3. This sequence joins TRBV5-1 and TRBJ1-3; D call uncertain. Trimming took off 4 bases at V and 1 base at J, with 9 bases between the two ends. Germline assignment: CDR1 SGHRS and CDR2 YFSETQ. The CDR3 is 14 amino acids. The CDR3 is CASSPGSSGNTIYF. DNA for the CDR3: TGCGCCAGCAGCCCCGGGTCATCTGGAAACACCATATATTTT.

The V call is TRBV5-8, the J call TRBJ2-1, with 14 bases identical to TRBD2. J was trimmed by 10 bases and V by 4 bases; bases with no gene match: 7. The CDR3 loop spans 15 amino acids. Germline CDR1 SGHTS, CDR2 YDEGEE. The CDR3 nucleotides read TGTGCCAGCAGCGCCGGACTAGCGGGGGGAGGAGAGCAGTTCTTC. Translated, it gives CASSAGLAGGGEQFF.

This rearrangement joins TRBV3-1 (or the pseudogene TRBV3-2) to TRBJ2-7, with a tentative D call TRBD2 (6 bases). Germline-derived CDR1 and CDR2 are LGHDT and YNNKEL (reference sequence). The V end was cut by 6 bases, the J end by 6 bases, with 15 bases between. CDR3 length: 13 residues. In DNA, the CDR3 is TGTGCCAGCAGGGGGGGTGGTACCCTCGAGCAGTACTTC. It is translated as CASRGGGTLEQYF.

The V gene is TRBV12-5, the J gene TRBJ1-2; D not certain. CDR3 length: 11 residues. Germline V gives CDR1 LGHNT, CDR2 FRNRAP. The ends were cut back, 3 bases at V and 6 bases at J, with 5 bases in the middle. This CDR3 reads CASGFTDGYTF. The CDR3 bases are TGTGCTAGTGGTTTCACGGATGGCTACACCTTC.

The chain recombines TRBV13 with TRBJ2-1; TRBD2 aligns across 9 bases. V was pared by 0 bases and J by 9 bases, with 9 bases of the junction left unmatched. CDR3 length equals 16 residues. The germline V gene has CDR1 PRHDT and CDR2 FYEKMQ (reference sequence). The CDR3 DNA follows: TGTGCCAGCAGCTTAGGACTAGCGGGTGTATATGTTGAGCAGTTCTTC. This translates into CASSLGLAGVYVEQFF.

The chain's CDR3 is CASSKDFDGTRNSPLHF. Written as DNA, the CDR3 is TGTGCCAGTAGTAAGGACTTCGATGGGACACGCAATTCACCCCTCCACTTT. V is TRBV19 and J is TRBJ1-6; maybe TRBD1 (6 bases). The CDR3 covers 17 residues. The germline CDR1 and CDR2 sequences are LNHDA and SQIVND (reference sequence). V was cut by 4 bases and J by 7 bases, with 20 bases left in between. Filled out from reference TRBV19 and TRBJ1-6, the complete variable domain reads DGGITQSPKYLFRKEGQNVTLSCEQNLNHDAMYWYRQDPGQGLRLIYYSQIVNDFQKGDIAEGYSVSREKKESFPLTVTSAQKNPTAFYLCASSKDFDGTRNSPLHFGNGTRLTVT.

The chain couples TRBV6-5 to TRBJ2-3; a possible D gene is TRBD2 (5 bases). Germline-derived CDR1 and CDR2 are MNHEY and SVGAGI. There are 15 residues in the CDR3. Trimming removed 5 bases from V and 1 base from J, with 13 bases in between. CDR3 sequence (DNA): TGTGCCAGCAGTAGTAGCGCCACTGGCACAGATACGCAGTATTTT. It codes for CASSSSATGTDTQYF.

The rearrangement uses TRBV2 and TRBJ2-5, with 7 bases matching TRBD2. Germline values: CDR1 SNHLY, CDR2 FYNNEI. The junction had 2 bases not matched to a gene; V was cut back by 8 bases and J by 2 bases. The length of the CDR3 is 12 residues. The CDR3 region is CASGGGQETQYF. DNA of the CDR3: TGTGCCAGCGGGGGGGGACAAGAGACCCAGTACTTC.